This passage covers 14 T cell receptor beta chains from one sample sequenced in a study of OX40 agonist ivuxolimab in advanced cancers. Method: immunoSEQ multiplex PCR; TCRdb's copy keeps in-frame clones and lacks some. Found here are fewer than 50,000 clones, about three quarters of them singletons; the top ten hold 9.5% to 10%. Sequenced here: CD4+ or CD8+ T cells sorted from blood, sampled in a trial of the OX40 agonist ivuxolimab. The receptors were sampled from an adult with an advanced solid tumor such as melanoma, head and neck, liver or kidney cancer.

This chain joins TRBV11-2 and TRBJ2-1; 9 bases map to TRBD2. The germline CDR1 and CDR2 sequences are SGHAT and FQNNGV. Trimming cost V 5 bases and J 4 bases; bases outside gene matches: 6. The CDR3 is 15 residues long. CDR3 in DNA: TGTGCCAGCAGCCGTAGCGGGGGCGCTTACAATGAGCAGTTCTTC. It codes for CASSRSGGAYNEQFF.

A few counts support this clone. J is TRBJ1-1 and V is TRBV18; D gene uncertain. The CDR3 is made up of 16 amino acids. The germline V gene encodes CDR1 KGHSH and CDR2 LQKENI. V gave up 4 bases and J gave up 1 base, with 16 bases separating them. The DNA of the CDR3 is TGTGCCAGCTCACGGACCCGTCCAGGAGCGAACACTGAAGCTTTCTTT. Translation: CASSRTRPGANTEAFF. Full variable domain (remainder filled in from reference TRBV18 and TRBJ1-1): NAGVMQNPRHLVRRRGQEARLRCSPMKGHSHVYWYRQLPEEGLKFMVYLQKENIIDESGMPKERFSAEFPKEGPSILRIQQVVRGDSAAYFCASSRTRPGANTEAFFGQGTRLTVV.

V usage is TRBV4-1 and J usage is TRBJ2-4, with D maybe TRBD1 (5 bases). This CDR3 comprises 16 residues. CDR1 is MGHRA, CDR2 YSYEKL, per germline. V lost 3 bases and J 2 bases, leaving 14 bases between the germline ends. The CDR3 spells CASSQTSTVSKNIQYF. For the CDR3, the DNA is TGCGCCAGCAGCCAGACCTCGACAGTCTCCAAAAACATTCAGTACTTC.

This sequence joins TRBV29-1 and TRBJ2-6, with no clear D. The V gene's germline CDR1 is SQVTM and CDR2 ANQGSEA. Trimming took off 3 bases at V and 0 bases at J, with 3 bases between the two ends. CDR3 length: 13 amino acids. The CDR3 region is CSVEISGANVLTF. DNA for the CDR3: TGCAGCGTTGAGATCTCTGGGGCCAACGTCCTGACTTTC.

By sample fraction, this clone is medium-sized. This chain uses TRBV5-1 with TRBJ2-5; 9 bases agree with TRBD1. V dropped 4 bases and J dropped 1; count of bases not matched to a gene: 5. Per the germline V gene, CDR1 is SGHRS and CDR2 is YFSETQ. This CDR3 comprises 15 residues. Here the CDR3 DNA reads TGCGCCAGCAGCATTACAGGGGGCGGCCAAGAGACCCAGTACTTC. Translating it yields CASSITGGGQETQYF.

This clone was seen only a few times. This chain connects TRBV27 to TRBJ1-1; D gene uncertain. V dropped 6 bases and J dropped 3 bases, with 11 bases sitting between them. Germline V lookup: CDR1 MNHEY, CDR2 SMNVEV (reference sequence). CDR3 length equals 13 residues. CDR3: CASRRDRDTEAFF. In DNA form, the CDR3 reads TGTGCCAGCAGGAGGGATAGGGACACTGAAGCTTTCTTT.

The gene calls are TRBV7-3 and TRBJ2-3; 13 nucleotides agree with TRBD2. Per germline, CDR1 SGHTA and CDR2 FQGTGA. V shed 2 bases, J shed 4 bases, and the junction held 3 bases outside the gene matches. This CDR3 spans 16 amino acids. The CDR3 reads CASSLGLAGAPDTQYF. As DNA, the CDR3 is TGTGCCAGCAGCTTAGGACTAGCGGGGGCCCCAGATACGCAGTATTTT.

This chain connects TRBV12-2 to TRBJ2-1. TRBV12-2 is marked as a pseudogene. There are 13 residues in the CDR3. CDR3 coding DNA: TGTGCAAGTCGCACAACTCTCGAAAATGAGCAGTTCTTC. This encodes CASRTTLENEQFF.

This chain uses TRBV18 with TRBJ1-2; D call uncertain. The germline V and J ends were trimmed by 5 bases and 0 bases, with 7 bases remaining between them. The CDR3 contains 13 residues. Per germline, CDR1 KGHSH and CDR2 LQKENI. CDR3 loop: CASSKESNYGYTF. CDR3 DNA sequence: TGTGCCAGCTCAAAGGAGTCTAACTATGGCTACACCTTC.

This clone came up once. This chain joins TRBV29-1 and TRBJ1-1; TRBD1 matches at 7 bases. Germline CDR1 reads SQVTM; CDR2 reads ANQGSEA. The CDR3 is 12 amino acids. V lost 4 bases to trimming and J lost 3 bases; unmatched junction nucleotides: 2. The DNA for the CDR3 is TGCAGCGTTGCGGGACAGTACACTGAAGCTTTCTTT. It encodes CSVAGQYTEAFF.

This chain joins TRBV19 and TRBJ1-5, with 7 bases matching TRBD1. This CDR3 is 13 amino acids long. After removal of 11 bases from V and 6 bases from J, the junction contained 10 bases not matched to a gene. Germline CDR1 is LNHDA and CDR2 is SQIVND (reference sequence). The CDR3 loop is CALGRGLGQPQHF. The CDR3 nucleotides are TGTGCCCTCGGAAGGGGGCTTGGTCAGCCCCAGCATTTT.

This chain uses TRBV5-1 with TRBJ2-1; 13 nucleotides agree with TRBD2. CDR1 and CDR2 (germline): SGHRS, YFSETQ. J gave up 7 bases and V 3 bases, and 10 bases lay outside the gene matches. This CDR3 has 17 residues. The CDR3 bases are TGCGCCAGCAGCTCAATCTGGACTAGCGGGAGAGTAAATGAGCAGTTCTTC. It translates to CASSSIWTSGRVNEQFF.

The chain couples TRBV7-9 to TRBJ2-1, with 9 bases lining up with TRBD2. The length of the CDR3 is 16 residues. Germline values: CDR1 SEHNR, CDR2 FQNEAQ (reference sequence). The V and J ends lost 1 base and 13 bases, in that order; junction bases with no gene match: 14. CDR3 DNA: TGTGCCAGCAGCTTAGTAGATTGGTCAGCGGGAGGCCTTCAGTTCTTC. Translation gives CASSLVDWSAGGLQFF.

For the CDR3, the DNA is TGCGCCAGCAGCTCGGAGGGGCGGCCAGATACGCAGTATTTT. Translation gives CASSSEGRPDTQYF. This sequence joins TRBV5-1 and TRBJ2-3; TRBD2 might be the D (6 bases). Trimming pared 3 bases from V and 4 bases from J, leaving 12 bases between. CDR1 is SGHRS and CDR2 is YFSETQ in the germline V gene. The CDR3 has 14 amino acids.